The rows below give T cell receptor beta chains drawn from one sample of a study of blood T cell repertoires in COVID-19. Clones were sequenced by immunoSEQ multiplex PCR, and TCRdb holds only the in-frame ones, with some missing. The top ten clones hold 38% of a sample with 140,000 to 150,000 clones, around four fifths of them seen once. Input material: peripheral blood. These receptors all come from a human donor in a cohort sampled during active COVID-19. Each CDR3 is given with its conserved first and last residue. A D gene is named only where the DNA matches it firmly. Clone size is given for some rows only: seen once, a few or many times, or a class if the clone is expanded.

V	size	J	D	CDR3	DNA
TRBV11-3	NA	TRBJ2-2	TRBD1	CASSLVAGTGWTGELFF	TGTGCCAGCAGCTTAGTTGCGGGGACAGGGTGGACCGGGGAGCTGTTTTTT
TRBV19	NA	TRBJ2-7	NA	CASSTPRDGGRPYF	TGTGCCAGTAGTACCCCCCGGGACGGGGGGCGACCGTACTTC
TRBV15	few	TRBJ2-7	NA	CATSSKDIYEQYF	TGTGCCACCAGCAGTAAGGACATTTACGAGCAGTACTTC
TRBV3-1/TRBV3-2	NA	TRBJ1-2	NA	CASSPGGGARYGYTF	TGTGCCAGCAGCCCGGGAGGGGGGGCGAGGTATGGCTACACCTTC
TRBV5-1	NA	TRBJ2-5	TRBD2	CASSFPWEGQETQYF	TGCGCCAGCAGCTTCCCCTGGGAGGGACAAGAGACCCAGTACTTC
TRBV30	NA	TRBJ1-4	NA	CAWSKGKLFF	TGTGCCTGGAGTAAGGGGAAACTGTTTTTT
TRBV9	NA	TRBJ1-3	NA	CASSSGVVSGNTIYF	TGTGCCAGCAGCTCCGGGGTAGTTTCTGGAAACACCATATATTTT
TRBV9	few	TRBJ2-1	NA	CASSPASRRNEQFF	TGTGCCAGCAGCCCCGCGTCCCGCCGGAATGAGCAGTTCTTC
TRBV2	NA	TRBJ2-1	TRBD1	CASPSVRGPGSYNEQFF	TGTGCCAGTCCGAGCGTCAGGGGGCCGGGGTCCTACAATGAGCAGTTCTTC
TRBV7-3	few	TRBJ1-3	NA	CASPSKPSSGNTIYF	TGTGCCAGCCCGTCGAAGCCTTCGTCTGGAAACACCATATATTTT
TRBV6-5	NA	TRBJ1-1	NA	CASTPQGGGNTEAFF	TGTGCCAGCACCCCTCAAGGGGGGGGGAACACTGAAGCTTTCTTT
TRBV24-1	few	TRBJ1-5	NA	CATSDFPGTTQHF	TGTGCCACCAGTGATTTCCCGGGAACGACCCAGCATTTT
TRBV5-1	NA	TRBJ2-5	NA	CASSPGTNQETQYF	TGCGCCAGCAGCCCTGGGACAAACCAAGAGACCCAGTACTTC
TRBV5-1	NA	TRBJ1-4	NA	CASSSGQGSEKLFF	TGCGCCAGCAGCTCAGGGCAGGGGTCCGAAAAACTGTTTTTT
TRBV9	NA	TRBJ2-5	NA	CASSTRDTQETQYF	TGTGCCAGCAGCACTAGAGATACCCAAGAGACCCAGTACTTC
TRBV6-5	NA	TRBJ2-2	NA	CASSYSRTVNTGELFF	TGTGCCAGCAGTTACTCTAGGACAGTTAACACCGGGGAGCTGTTTTTT
TRBV4-3	NA	TRBJ2-5	TRBD2	CASSQGGGAGETQYF	TGCGCCAGCAGCCAAGGGGGGGGTGCTGGCGAGACCCAGTACTTC
TRBV18	NA	TRBJ2-1	TRBD2	CASSPLTSGGGEQFF	TGTGCCAGCTCACCCCTGACTAGCGGGGGGGGTGAGCAGTTCTTC
TRBV2	NA	TRBJ1-5	TRBD1	CASNRDSGQPQHF	TGTGCCTCCAACCGGGACAGTGGTCAGCCCCAGCATTTT
TRBV5-4	few	TRBJ2-2	NA	CASSRSGELFF	TGTGCCAGCAGTCGGTCCGGGGAGCTGTTTTTT
TRBV11-2	NA	TRBJ1-1	NA	CASSLGGNTEAFF	TGTGCCAGCAGCTTAGGAGGAAACACTGAAGCTTTCTTT
TRBV5-5	NA	TRBJ1-5	NA	CASSLKRGQPQHF	TGTGCCAGCAGCTTGAAACGAGGGCAGCCCCAGCATTTT
TRBV7-9	NA	TRBJ2-1	TRBD2	CASSSRLAGGNNEQFF	TGTGCCAGCAGCTCCCGTCTAGCGGGGGGGAACAATGAGCAGTTCTTC
TRBV5-1	NA	TRBJ2-7	NA	CASSLETSSYEQYF	TGCGCCAGCAGCTTGGAGACTAGCTCCTACGAGCAGTACTTC
TRBV5-4	NA	TRBJ1-1	NA	CASSLTGTRAEAFF	TGTGCCAGCAGCTTGACGGGGACAAGGGCTGAAGCTTTCTTT
TRBV6-1	few	TRBJ2-7	NA	CASSETPGRGYEQYF	TGTGCCAGCAGTGAAACGCCCGGCCGGGGCTACGAGCAGTACTTC
TRBV28	NA	TRBJ1-6	NA	CASSLGGAGNSPLHF	TGTGCCAGCAGTTTGGGGGGGGCTGGGAATTCACCCCTCCACTTT
TRBV28	once	TRBJ2-6	TRBD1	CASSITGGAGANVLTF	TGTGCCAGCAGTATAACAGGGGGCGCTGGGGCCAACGTCCTGACTTTC
TRBV19	NA	TRBJ2-1	TRBD1	CASTTGTGGWNEQFF	TGTGCCAGTACCACGGGGACAGGGGGTTGGAATGAGCAGTTCTTC
TRBV3-1/TRBV3-2	NA	TRBJ1-1	NA	CASSQGGIIEAFF	TGTGCCAGCAGCCAAGGAGGGATTATTGAAGCTTTCTTT
TRBV19	NA	TRBJ2-2	NA	CASSIGQANTGELFF	TGTGCCAGTAGTATAGGGCAGGCGAACACCGGGGAGCTGTTTTTT
TRBV5-4	few	TRBJ2-1	NA	CASSLEVGGSYNEQFF	TGTGCCAGCAGCTTGGAGGTAGGGGGCTCCTACAATGAGCAGTTCTTC
TRBV2	NA	TRBJ1-5	TRBD1	CASSENRGGNQPQHF	TGTGCCAGCAGTGAAAACAGGGGTGGCAATCAGCCCCAGCATTTT
TRBV7-2	few	TRBJ1-5	NA	CASTPGGGIQPQHF	TGTGCCAGCACCCCGGGCGGGGGCATTCAGCCCCAGCATTTT
TRBV5-4	NA	TRBJ2-1	TRBD2	CASSVGTRGDEQFF	TGTGCCAGCAGCGTCGGGACTAGAGGGGATGAGCAGTTCTTC
TRBV6-5	NA	TRBJ2-7	TRBD2	CASSYRGGAQDEQYF	TGTGCCAGCAGTTACCGCGGGGGGGCCCAGGACGAGCAGTACTTC
TRBV5-1	NA	TRBJ1-3	NA	CASSTDRNTIYF	TGCGCCAGCAGCACAGACAGAAACACCATATATTTT
TRBV5-1	NA	TRBJ2-4	TRBD1	CASSLSRDSLFDIQYF	TGCGCCAGCAGCTTGTCCCGGGACAGCCTTTTTGACATTCAGTACTTC
TRBV11-2	NA	TRBJ2-4	NA	CASSSTRGQQNIQYF	TGTGCCAGCAGCTCCACCCGGGGACAACAAAACATTCAGTACTTC
TRBV7-9	NA	TRBJ2-7	TRBD1	CASSPTWGQGHEQYF	TGTGCCAGCAGCCCAACGTGGGGACAGGGCCACGAGCAGTACTTC
TRBV5-6	few	TRBJ1-1	NA	CASSAITRVTEAFF	TGTGCCAGCAGCGCGATAACTCGGGTCACTGAAGCTTTCTTT
TRBV7-3	once	TRBJ2-1	TRBD2	CASSLTAGGSYNEQFF	TGTGCCAGCAGCTTAACGGCGGGGGGGTCCTACAATGAGCAGTTCTTC
TRBV5-1	NA	TRBJ2-5	NA	CASSLGGGAGETQYF	TGCGCCAGCAGCTTGGGCGGAGGGGCAGGGGAGACCCAGTACTTC
TRBV5-3	NA	TRBJ2-1	NA	CARSNATPDSYNEQFF	TGTGCCAGAAGCAACGCTACCCCGGACTCGTACAATGAGCAGTTCTTC
TRBV20-1	NA	TRBJ1-1	NA	CSVGRNTEAFF	TGCAGTGTGGGGAGGAACACTGAAGCTTTCTTT